This T cell receptor beta chain was captured in a study of blood T cells in healthy people across ages. Primed by a sample-barcoded 5' primer and a J-beta primer mix, a second PCR proceeded for 7 to 11 cycles. TCRdb reprocessed the 5' RACE reads via MiXCR and lists one record per CDR3 protein. Of roughly 800,000 distinct CDR3 sequences in the sample, 25% are singletons; the top ten hold just under 9.5%. These sequences were also reported in another study, on T cells of mothers and their children.

This TCR was recovered from a boy between 10 and 17 years old in good health. The sample taken for sequencing was blood.

The CDR3 nucleotides read TGTGCCAGCGAGGACAATGAGCAGTTCTTC. Its protein product is CASEDNEQFF. V gene TRBV6-6 combines with J gene TRBJ2-1, with no clear D. Trimming stripped 8 bases from V and 5 bases from J, with 4 bases between. The CDR3 covers 10 residues. Germline lookup yields CDR1 MNHNY and CDR2 SVGAGI (reference sequence).